The rows below give T cell receptor beta chains drawn from one sample of a study of human T cells and chemical hapten exposure. In TCRdb, the RACE reads were re-called with MiXCR into one record per CDR3 protein. The repertoire has over 300,000 distinct CDR3 sequences, approximately 5.1% of them found once; the top ten carry 2% to 3%. This material consisted of whole blood, taken in connection with sensitization to the hapten diphenylcyclopropenone (DPC). Source of these receptors: a woman aged 45-60 years with alopecia areata. Some clones in this sample may be carry-over from other donors' samples. The CDR3 runs from the conserved cysteine through the conserved F or W. Each record gives: clone size, D gene, V gene, J gene, CDR3 protein, CDR3 DNA. The D gene is left open where the match is weak. Clone size is given for some rows only: seen once, a few or many times, or a class if the clone is expanded.

abundance: few
d_gene: .
v_gene: TRBV28
j_gene: TRBJ2-7
CDR3aa: CASSLGTIGYEQYF
CDR3nt: TGTGCCAGCAGTCTCGGAACGATCGGGTACGAGCAGTACTTC

abundance: few
d_gene: .
v_gene: TRBV6-7
j_gene: TRBJ1-2
CDR3aa: CASSLQASDSYTF
CDR3nt: TGTGCCAGCAGTTTGCAGGCATCGGATAGCTACACCTTC

abundance: few
d_gene: TRBD2
v_gene: TRBV6-2/TRBV6-3
j_gene: TRBJ2-1
CDR3aa: CASIPRGTSGRISYNEQFF
CDR3nt: TGTGCCAGCATCCCCAGGGGGACTAGCGGGAGAATCTCCTACAATGAGCAGTTCTTC

abundance: many
d_gene: .
v_gene: TRBV25-1
j_gene: TRBJ2-7
CDR3aa: CASSSSPLYEQYF
CDR3nt: TGTGCCAGCAGTTCCAGTCCACTATACGAGCAGTACTTC

abundance: few
d_gene: .
v_gene: TRBV7-8
j_gene: TRBJ1-1
CDR3aa: CASSLAGSEAFF
CDR3nt: TGTGCCAGCAGCTTAGCAGGGAGTGAAGCTTTCTTT

abundance: .
d_gene: TRBD1
v_gene: TRBV6-5
j_gene: TRBJ1-2
CDR3aa: CASSPTGARWGYTF
CDR3nt: TGTGCCAGCAGCCCGACAGGGGCTCGATGGGGCTACACCTTC

abundance: many
d_gene: TRBD2
v_gene: TRBV4-1
j_gene: TRBJ2-1
CDR3aa: CASSQDAGGSNEQFF
CDR3nt: TGCGCCAGCAGCCAAGACGCGGGGGGGAGCAATGAGCAGTTCTTC

abundance: many
d_gene: .
v_gene: TRBV10-2
j_gene: TRBJ2-5
CDR3aa: CASSDDQQETQYF
CDR3nt: TGCGCCAGCAGTGACGACCAACAAGAGACCCAGTACTTC

abundance: .
d_gene: .
v_gene: TRBV20-1
j_gene: TRBJ2-1
CDR3aa: CSASGLARDNEQFF
CDR3nt: TGCAGTGCTAGCGGTTTAGCCCGTGACAATGAGCAGTTCTTC

abundance: many
d_gene: TRBD2
v_gene: TRBV5-1
j_gene: TRBJ2-1
CDR3aa: CASSPALAGAVDEQFF
CDR3nt: TGCGCCAGCAGCCCTGCTTTAGCGGGAGCGGTGGATGAGCAGTTCTTC

abundance: many
d_gene: TRBD2
v_gene: TRBV5-6
j_gene: TRBJ2-1
CDR3aa: CASRREGEQFF
CDR3nt: TGTGCCAGCAGAAGGGAGGGTGAGCAGTTCTTC

abundance: many
d_gene: .
v_gene: TRBV6-1
j_gene: TRBJ1-6
CDR3aa: CASSVGIFYNSPLHF
CDR3nt: TGTGCCAGCAGTGTCGGGATATTCTATAATTCACCCCTCCACTTT

abundance: many
d_gene: TRBD1
v_gene: TRBV28
j_gene: TRBJ2-5
CDR3aa: CASTPSPGQGRETQYF
CDR3nt: TGTGCCAGCACCCCCTCTCCGGGACAGGGCCGAGAGACCCAGTACTTC

abundance: many
d_gene: .
v_gene: TRBV24-1
j_gene: TRBJ2-1
CDR3aa: CATSDPDRTNEQFF
CDR3nt: TGTGCCACCAGTGACCCTGACAGGACCAATGAGCAGTTCTTC

abundance: many
d_gene: .
v_gene: TRBV6-5
j_gene: TRBJ2-4
CDR3aa: CASSSLPLTGNIQYF
CDR3nt: TGTGCCAGCAGTTCCTTACCCTTGACAGGAAACATTCAGTACTTC

abundance: .
d_gene: TRBD1
v_gene: TRBV28
j_gene: TRBJ2-7
CDR3aa: CASSILGGQGADEQYF
CDR3nt: TGTGCCAGCAGTATCCTTGGGGGACAGGGGGCTGACGAGCAGTACTTC

abundance: many
d_gene: TRBD2
v_gene: TRBV29-1
j_gene: TRBJ2-7
CDR3aa: CSVSRGSGEQYF
CDR3nt: TGCAGCGTGTCGCGGGGGTCGGGCGAGCAGTACTTC

abundance: many
d_gene: .
v_gene: TRBV6-2/TRBV6-3
j_gene: TRBJ1-5
CDR3aa: CASSLSGRLYSNQPQHF
CDR3nt: TGTGCCAGCAGTCTCTCCGGACGGCTTTATAGCAATCAGCCCCAGCATTTT

abundance: many
d_gene: .
v_gene: TRBV14
j_gene: TRBJ2-7
CDR3aa: CASSYRQGRSYEQYF
CDR3nt: TGTGCCAGCAGCTACCGGCAGGGCAGGTCCTACGAGCAGTACTTC

abundance: many
d_gene: .
v_gene: TRBV12-3/TRBV12-4
j_gene: TRBJ2-5
CDR3aa: CASSLRVETQYF
CDR3nt: TGTGCCAGCAGTTTAAGGGTGGAGACCCAGTACTTC

abundance: many
d_gene: .
v_gene: TRBV12-3/TRBV12-4
j_gene: TRBJ1-1
CDR3aa: CASGGNTEAFF
CDR3nt: TGTGCCAGCGGGGGGAACACTGAAGCTTTCTTT

abundance: few
d_gene: TRBD2
v_gene: TRBV20-1
j_gene: TRBJ2-3
CDR3aa: CSAHAAGGPRDTQYF
CDR3nt: TGCAGTGCTCACGCGGCGGGAGGGCCAAGAGATACGCAGTATTTT

abundance: few
d_gene: .
v_gene: TRBV7-9
j_gene: TRBJ1-1
CDR3aa: CASSLGPGSDTEAFF
CDR3nt: TGTGCCAGCAGCTTAGGCCCAGGGTCGGATACTGAAGCTTTCTTT

abundance: .
d_gene: .
v_gene: TRBV4-3
j_gene: TRBJ2-4
CDR3aa: CASSTWGAGALSAKNIQYF
CDR3nt: TGCGCCAGCAGCACCTGGGGAGCGGGCGCCCTGAGTGCCAAAAACATTCAGTACTTC

abundance: .
d_gene: .
v_gene: TRBV29-1
j_gene: TRBJ1-1
CDR3aa: CSGIRIMNTEAFF
CDR3nt: TGCAGCGGAATACGGATTATGAACACTGAAGCTTTCTTT

abundance: few
d_gene: .
v_gene: TRBV4-3
j_gene: TRBJ1-1
CDR3aa: CASSQGSFSNTEAFF
CDR3nt: TGCGCCAGCAGCCAAGGCAGTTTTTCGAACACTGAAGCTTTCTTT

abundance: many
d_gene: .
v_gene: TRBV20-1
j_gene: TRBJ1-5
CDR3aa: CSASSGDQPQHF
CDR3nt: TGCAGTGCTAGTAGCGGTGATCAGCCCCAGCATTTT

abundance: .
d_gene: TRBD2
v_gene: TRBV27
j_gene: TRBJ2-3
CDR3aa: CASSLKREHTDTQYF
CDR3nt: TGTGCCAGCAGTCTGAAGCGGGAGCATACAGATACGCAGTATTTT

abundance: .
d_gene: .
v_gene: TRBV6-1
j_gene: TRBJ1-5
CDR3aa: CASSEGNSNQPQHF
CDR3nt: TGTGCCAGCAGTGAAGGGAATAGCAATCAGCCCCAGCATTTT

abundance: few
d_gene: TRBD1
v_gene: TRBV20-1
j_gene: TRBJ1-6
CDR3aa: CSARAGTANNSPLHF
CDR3nt: TGCAGTGCTAGAGCCGGGACAGCAAATAATTCACCCCTCCACTTT

abundance: many
d_gene: .
v_gene: TRBV28
j_gene: TRBJ1-6
CDR3aa: CASSFKAPLHF
CDR3nt: TGTGCCAGCAGTTTTAAAGCACCCCTCCACTTT

abundance: few
d_gene: .
v_gene: TRBV4-2
j_gene: TRBJ2-7
CDR3aa: CASSQAGSMIAQYF
CDR3nt: TGTGCCAGCAGCCAGGCCGGGAGTATGATCGCGCAGTACTTC

abundance: few
d_gene: TRBD2
v_gene: TRBV12-3/TRBV12-4
j_gene: TRBJ2-1
CDR3aa: CASILSGSGYNEQFF
CDR3nt: TGTGCCAGCATTTTAAGCGGGAGCGGATACAATGAGCAGTTCTTC

abundance: many
d_gene: .
v_gene: TRBV29-1
j_gene: TRBJ2-4
CDR3aa: CSVFNRAKNIQYF
CDR3nt: TGCAGCGTTTTCAATAGGGCCAAAAACATTCAGTACTTC

abundance: .
d_gene: .
v_gene: TRBV4-2
j_gene: TRBJ2-7
CDR3aa: CASSQERQASSYEQYF
CDR3nt: TGTGCCAGCAGCCAAGAACGACAGGCTAGCTCCTACGAGCAGTACTTC

abundance: few
d_gene: .
v_gene: TRBV12-3/TRBV12-4
j_gene: TRBJ1-1
CDR3aa: CASSPDGENTEAFF
CDR3nt: TGTGCCAGCAGCCCTGACGGGGAGAACACTGAAGCTTTCTTT

abundance: .
d_gene: TRBD2
v_gene: TRBV5-1
j_gene: TRBJ2-3
CDR3aa: CASSAGLAVITDTQYF
CDR3nt: TGCGCCAGCAGCGCCGGACTAGCGGTAATCACAGATACGCAGTATTTT

abundance: few
d_gene: TRBD1
v_gene: TRBV7-9
j_gene: TRBJ2-7
CDR3aa: CASSPGTANEQYF
CDR3nt: TGTGCCAGCAGCCCCGGGACAGCCAACGAGCAGTACTTC

abundance: .
d_gene: .
v_gene: TRBV5-4
j_gene: TRBJ1-6
CDR3aa: CASSLAAGAESPLHF
CDR3nt: TGTGCCAGCAGCTTGGCTGCAGGGGCAGAGTCACCCCTCCACTTT

abundance: many
d_gene: .
v_gene: TRBV20-1
j_gene: TRBJ1-5
CDR3aa: CSARDPFVRGSNQPQHF
CDR3nt: TGCAGTGCTAGAGATCCATTCGTAAGGGGTAGCAATCAGCCCCAGCATTTT

abundance: .
d_gene: .
v_gene: TRBV6-2/TRBV6-3
j_gene: TRBJ1-3
CDR3aa: CASSLRPGTSPSGNTIYF
CDR3nt: TGTGCCAGCAGCCTCAGGCCTGGGACAAGCCCATCTGGAAACACCATATATTTT

abundance: .
d_gene: .
v_gene: TRBV29-1
j_gene: TRBJ1-2
CDR3aa: CSVLDSRYGYTF
CDR3nt: TGCAGCGTTCTTGACAGCCGCTATGGCTACACCTTC

abundance: few
d_gene: .
v_gene: TRBV29-1
j_gene: TRBJ1-2
CDR3aa: CSVEYREPHYGYTF
CDR3nt: TGCAGCGTTGAATACAGAGAACCCCACTATGGCTACACCTTC